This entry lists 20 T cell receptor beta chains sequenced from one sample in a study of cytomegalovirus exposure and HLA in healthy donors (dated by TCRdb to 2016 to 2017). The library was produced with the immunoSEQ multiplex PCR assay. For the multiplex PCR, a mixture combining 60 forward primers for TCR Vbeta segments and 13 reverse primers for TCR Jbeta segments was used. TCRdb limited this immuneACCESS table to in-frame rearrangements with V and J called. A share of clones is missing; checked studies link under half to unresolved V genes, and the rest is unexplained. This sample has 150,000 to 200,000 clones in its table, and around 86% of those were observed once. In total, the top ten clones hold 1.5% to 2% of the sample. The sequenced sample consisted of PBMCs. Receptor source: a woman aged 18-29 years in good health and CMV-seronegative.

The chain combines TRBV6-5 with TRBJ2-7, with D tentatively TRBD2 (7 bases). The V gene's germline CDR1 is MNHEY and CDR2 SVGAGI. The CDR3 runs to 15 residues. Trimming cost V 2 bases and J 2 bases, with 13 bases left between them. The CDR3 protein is CASSYVGGGTYEQYF. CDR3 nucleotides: TGTGCCAGCAGTTACGTGGGAGGGGGTACCTACGAGCAGTACTTC.

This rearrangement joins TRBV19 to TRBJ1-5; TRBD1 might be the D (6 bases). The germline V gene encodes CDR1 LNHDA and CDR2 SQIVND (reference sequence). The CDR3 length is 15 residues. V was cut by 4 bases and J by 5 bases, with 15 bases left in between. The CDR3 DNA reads TGTGCCAGTAGTAACCAGGGGATAGGAGATCAGCCCCAGCATTTT. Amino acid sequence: CASSNQGIGDQPQHF.

The CDR3 DNA reads as TGCGCCAGCAGCTTGAGTCTAGTAGGCACCGGGGAGCTGTTTTTT. This translates into CASSLSLVGTGELFF. The chain couples TRBV5-1 to TRBJ2-2; D remains unclear. V was shortened by 1 base and J by 4 bases, with 11 bases between the two germline ends. Germline CDR1 is SGHRS and CDR2 is YFSETQ. The CDR3 loop spans 15 amino acids.

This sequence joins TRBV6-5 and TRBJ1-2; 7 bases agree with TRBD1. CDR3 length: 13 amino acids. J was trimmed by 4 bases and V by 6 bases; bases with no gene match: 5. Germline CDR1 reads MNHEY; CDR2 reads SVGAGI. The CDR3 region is CASRKGTVYGYTF. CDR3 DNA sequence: TGTGCCAGCAGAAAAGGGACAGTCTATGGCTACACCTTC.

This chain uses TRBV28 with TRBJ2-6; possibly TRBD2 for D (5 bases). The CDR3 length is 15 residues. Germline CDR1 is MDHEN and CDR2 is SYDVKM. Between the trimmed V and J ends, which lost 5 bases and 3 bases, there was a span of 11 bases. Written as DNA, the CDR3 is TGTGCCAGCAGTCGCGGGCTAGATGGGGCCAACGTCCTGACTTTC. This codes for CASSRGLDGANVLTF.

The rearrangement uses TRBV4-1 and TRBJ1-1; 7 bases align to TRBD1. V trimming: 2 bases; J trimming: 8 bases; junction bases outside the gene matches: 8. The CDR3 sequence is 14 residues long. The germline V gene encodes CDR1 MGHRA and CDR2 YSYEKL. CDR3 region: CASSQQTGFGEAFF. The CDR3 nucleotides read TGCGCCAGCAGCCAACAGACAGGGTTCGGGGAAGCTTTCTTT.

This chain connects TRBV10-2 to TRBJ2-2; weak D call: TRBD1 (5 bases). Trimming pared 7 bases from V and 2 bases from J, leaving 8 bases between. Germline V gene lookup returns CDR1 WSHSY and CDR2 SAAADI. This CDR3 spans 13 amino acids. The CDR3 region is CASIDRNTGELFF. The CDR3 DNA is TGCGCCAGCATCGACAGAAACACCGGGGAGCTGTTTTTT.

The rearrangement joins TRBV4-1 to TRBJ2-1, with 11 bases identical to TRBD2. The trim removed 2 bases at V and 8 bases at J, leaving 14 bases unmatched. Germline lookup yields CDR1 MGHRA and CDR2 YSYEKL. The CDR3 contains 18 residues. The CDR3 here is CASSQSPETSGVSDEQFF. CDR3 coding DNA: TGCGCCAGCAGCCAAAGCCCAGAGACTAGCGGGGTTTCAGATGAGCAGTTCTTC.

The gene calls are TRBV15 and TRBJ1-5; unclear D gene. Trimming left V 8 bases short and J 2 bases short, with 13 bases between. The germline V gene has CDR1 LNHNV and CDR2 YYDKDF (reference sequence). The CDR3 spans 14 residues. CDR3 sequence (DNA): TGTGCCACCCGTGACACCAAACGCAATCAGCCCCAGCATTTT. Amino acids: CATRDTKRNQPQHF.

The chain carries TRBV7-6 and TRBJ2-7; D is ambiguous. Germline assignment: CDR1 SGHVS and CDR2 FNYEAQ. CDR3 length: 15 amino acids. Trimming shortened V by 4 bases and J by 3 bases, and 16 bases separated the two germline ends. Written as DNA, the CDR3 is TGTGCCAGCAGCTCCCGTGGCCCCAGAGGCTACGAGCAGTACTTC. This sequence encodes CASSSRGPRGYEQYF.

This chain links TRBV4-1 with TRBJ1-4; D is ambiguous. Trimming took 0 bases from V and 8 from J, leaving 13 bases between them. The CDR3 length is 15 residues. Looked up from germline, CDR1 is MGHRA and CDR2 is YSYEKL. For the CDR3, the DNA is TGCGCCAGCAGCCAAGAGGACTGGATAGGGGAAAAACTGTTTTTT. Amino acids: CASSQEDWIGEKLFF.

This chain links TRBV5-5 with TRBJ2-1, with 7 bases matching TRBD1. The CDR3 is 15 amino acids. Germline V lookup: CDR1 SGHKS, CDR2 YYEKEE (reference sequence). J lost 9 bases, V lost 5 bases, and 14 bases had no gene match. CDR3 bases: TGTGCCAGCAGTTCTACAGGGGTCACAGAAGGTGAGCAGTTCTTC. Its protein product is CASSSTGVTEGEQFF.

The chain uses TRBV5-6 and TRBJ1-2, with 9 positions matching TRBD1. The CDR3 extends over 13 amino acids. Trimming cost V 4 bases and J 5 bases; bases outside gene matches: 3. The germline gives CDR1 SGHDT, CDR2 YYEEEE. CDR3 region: CASSPGQGYGYTF. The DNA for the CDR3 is TGTGCCAGCAGCCCCGGACAGGGGTATGGCTACACCTTC.

CDR3: CASSEEGLVYNEQFF. CDR3 DNA sequence: TGTGCCAGCAGTGAAGAGGGACTAGTATACAATGAGCAGTTCTTC. The chain uses TRBV6-1 and TRBJ2-1, with 8 positions matching TRBD2. Germline CDR1 and CDR2: MNHNS and SASEGT. With 1 base clipped from V and 4 bases from J, the junction kept 3 bases outside the gene matches. The CDR3 extends over 15 amino acids.

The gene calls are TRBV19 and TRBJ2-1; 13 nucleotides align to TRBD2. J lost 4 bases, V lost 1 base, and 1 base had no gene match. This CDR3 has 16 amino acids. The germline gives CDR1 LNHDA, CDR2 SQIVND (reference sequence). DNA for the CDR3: TGTGCCAGTAGTATAGTGGGACTAGCGGGGTACAATGAGCAGTTCTTC. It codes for CASSIVGLAGYNEQFF.

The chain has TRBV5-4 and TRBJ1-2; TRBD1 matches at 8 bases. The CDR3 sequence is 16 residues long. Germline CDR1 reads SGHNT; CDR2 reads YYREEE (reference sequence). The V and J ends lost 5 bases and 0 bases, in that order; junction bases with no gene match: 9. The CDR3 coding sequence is TGTGCCAGCAGTCCCGGACAGGGAGGTTCTAACTATGGCTACACCTTC. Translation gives CASSPGQGGSNYGYTF.

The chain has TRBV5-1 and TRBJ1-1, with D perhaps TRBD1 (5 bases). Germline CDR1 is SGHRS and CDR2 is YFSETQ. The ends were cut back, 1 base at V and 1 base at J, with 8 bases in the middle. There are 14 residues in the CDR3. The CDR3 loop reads CASSLTQGNTEAFF. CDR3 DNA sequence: TGCGCCAGCAGCTTGACCCAGGGGAACACTGAAGCTTTCTTT.

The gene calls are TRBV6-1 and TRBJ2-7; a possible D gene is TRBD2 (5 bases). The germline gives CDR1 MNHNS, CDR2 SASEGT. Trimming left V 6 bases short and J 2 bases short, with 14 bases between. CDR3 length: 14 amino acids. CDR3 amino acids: CASRERAGTYEQYF. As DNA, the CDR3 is TGTGCCAGCAGGGAGCGCGCCGGGACCTACGAGCAGTACTTC.

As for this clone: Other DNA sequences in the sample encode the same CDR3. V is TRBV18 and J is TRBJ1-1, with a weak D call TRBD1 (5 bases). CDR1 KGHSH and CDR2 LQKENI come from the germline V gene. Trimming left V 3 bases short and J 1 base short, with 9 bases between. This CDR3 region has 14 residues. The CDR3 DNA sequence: TGTGCCAGCTCACCCCAAGGGGAGAACACTGAAGCTTTCTTT. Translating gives CASSPQGENTEAFF.

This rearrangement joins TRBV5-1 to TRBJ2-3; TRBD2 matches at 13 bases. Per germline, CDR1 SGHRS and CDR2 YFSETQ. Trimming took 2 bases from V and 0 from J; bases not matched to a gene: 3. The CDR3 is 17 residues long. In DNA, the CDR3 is TGCGCCAGCAGCTTAGGGACTAGCGGGAAAAGCACAGATACGCAGTATTTT. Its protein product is CASSLGTSGKSTDTQYF.